A selection of T cell receptor beta chains follows, all from one sample in a study of blood T cell repertoires in COVID-19. The assay was immunoSEQ multiplex PCR, and TCRdb's table has in-frame clones only and misses some. The sample carries 350,000 to 400,000 clones, 90% recorded once. The sequenced material came from peripheral blood. The receptors were sampled from a man younger than 35 with active or convalescent COVID-19. Each CDR3 is given with its conserved first and last residue. D genes are given only for firm matches. Clone size, where shown, is once, few, many, or a class for clones that have expanded.

j_gene | abundance | d_gene | v_gene | CDR3aa | CDR3nt
TRBJ1-6 | - | - | TRBV27 | CASSLLSSYNSPLHF | TGTGCCAGCAGTTTATTGAGCTCCTATAATTCACCCCTCCACTTT
TRBJ1-2 | - | - | TRBV19 | CASSPSTDNGYTF | TGTGCCAGTAGTCCAAGCACAGACAATGGCTACACCTTC
TRBJ2-1 | - | - | TRBV7-3 | CASKETGLGYEQFF | TGTGCCAGCAAGGAGACAGGACTGGGGTATGAGCAGTTCTTC
TRBJ1-5 | - | TRBD1 | TRBV19 | CASRTGGQPQHF | TGTGCCAGTAGAACAGGGGGCCAGCCCCAGCATTTT
TRBJ2-7 | - | TRBD2 | TRBV2 | CASSGFSGMGEQYF | TGTGCCAGCAGTGGGTTTAGCGGGATGGGCGAGCAGTACTTC
TRBJ2-5 | - | TRBD2 | TRBV9 | CASSPRGGVRGTQYF | TGTGCCAGCAGCCCCCGGGGAGGGGTCCGAGGGACCCAGTACTTC
TRBJ2-5 | - | TRBD1 | TRBV9 | CASSLSTGTKAQYF | TGTGCCAGCAGCTTATCGACAGGGACCAAGGCCCAGTACTTC
TRBJ2-7 | - | TRBD2 | TRBV3-1/TRBV3-2 | CASSQTSGGMEQYF | TGTGCCAGCAGCCAGACTAGCGGGGGGATGGAGCAGTACTTC
TRBJ1-6 | - | TRBD1 | TRBV10-2 | CASRTGGGSPLHF | TGCGCCAGCAGAACAGGGGGCGGTTCACCCCTCCACTTT
TRBJ2-1 | - | - | TRBV29-1 | CSVEDIQGSPPGSYNEQFF | TGCAGCGTTGAAGATATCCAGGGGTCGCCCCCCGGCTCCTACAATGAGCAGTTCTTC
TRBJ2-7 | - | TRBD1 | TRBV29-1 | CSVDAGGEQYF | TGCAGCGTTGATGCAGGGGGCGAGCAGTACTTC
TRBJ1-5 | - | - | TRBV4-3 | CASSQERGGGNQPQHF | TGCGCCAGCAGCCAAGAGAGGGGGGGAGGGAATCAGCCCCAGCATTTT
TRBJ2-7 | - | - | TRBV11-2 | CASSLGSRGVGEQYF | TGTGCCAGCAGCTTAGGATCCAGGGGGGTTGGCGAGCAGTACTTC
TRBJ2-1 | few | - | TRBV7-2 | CASSLDQGTAMKQFF | TGTGCCAGCAGCTTAGATCAGGGCACGGCAATGAAGCAGTTCTTC
TRBJ2-1 | - | TRBD2 | TRBV28 | CASIQGLAGNEQFF | TGTGCCAGCATCCAAGGACTAGCGGGGAATGAGCAGTTCTTC
TRBJ1-3 | - | - | TRBV11-2 | CASSPRGNFAPSSGNTIYF | TGTGCCAGCAGCCCCCGGGGGAATTTTGCCCCGAGCTCTGGAAACACCATATATTTT
TRBJ2-1 | - | TRBD1 | TRBV11-2 | CASIQGARGYNEQFF | TGTGCCAGCATCCAGGGGGCTAGGGGGTACAATGAGCAGTTCTTC
TRBJ2-4 | once | - | TRBV18 | CASSPIETEAKNIQYF | TGTGCCAGCTCACCTATCGAGACAGAAGCCAAAAACATTCAGTACTTC
TRBJ1-2 | - | - | TRBV6-5 | CASTSSYDARGYTF | TGTGCCAGCACGTCCTCATACGACGCTAGGGGCTACACCTTC
TRBJ2-4 | - | TRBD2 | TRBV4-1 | CASSTPGGSNIQYF | TGCGCCAGCAGCACCCCGGGGGGGTCGAACATTCAGTACTTC
TRBJ1-4 | - | - | TRBV4-3 | CASSQGGIYGTNEKLFF | TGCGCCAGCAGCCAAGGAGGGATTTACGGAACGAATGAAAAACTGTTTTTT
TRBJ1-6 | - | - | TRBV2 | CASREGRQNSPLHF | TGTGCCAGCAGGGAGGGCAGGCAAAATTCACCCCTCCACTTT
TRBJ2-6 | - | TRBD1 | TRBV2 | CASRSDRAGANVLTF | TGTGCCAGCAGGTCGGACAGGGCTGGGGCCAACGTCCTGACTTTC